This section outlines one T cell receptor beta chain sequence together with its context. Its target is unknown. This sample is drawn from a study of shared clonotypes between healthy human individuals. Study information: The study drew on two women and three men aged 18 to 49 as donors. General study results and limits: Non-shared clonotypes displayed generation probabilities falling below those of clonotypes present in all four donors. Naive CD4 clonotype sharing across a handful of donors was 5% to 6%.

The V and J ends lost 1 base and 1 base respectively, with 14 bases between them. Germline CDR1 reads SGHTA; CDR2 reads FQGNSA. The CDR3 totals 17 residues. The repertoire was sequenced with immunoSEQ multiplex PCR; TCRdb's copy has only in-frame clones and lacks some. Here the sample spans over a million clones, around 98.5% being singletons. The donors were adults (healthy and HIV-negative) with no recent acute infections or vaccinations. V and J are TRBV7-2 and TRBJ1-3; D is ambiguous. The specimen was naive CD4+ T cells sorted from blood. Stated subset: CD45RA+ positively selected. The origin of this receptor is a man younger than 45 in good health. CDR3 sequence: CASSLGVVAGSGNTIYF. CDR3 nucleotide sequence: TGTGCCAGCAGCTTAGGAGTTGTAGCTGGGTCTGGAAACACCATATATTTT. The complete variable domain, with remaining parts taken from reference TRBV7-2 and TRBJ1-3, reads GAGVSQSPSNKVTEKGKDVELRCDPISGHTALYWYRQSLGQGLEFLIYFQGNSAPDKSGLPSDRFSAERTGGSVSTLTIQRTQQEDSAVYLCASSLGVVAGSGNTIYFGEGSWLTVV.